The 9 T cell receptor beta chains below all came from one sample that was sequenced in a study of control samples from healthy donors and cancer patients. Clones were read by immunoSEQ multiplex PCR, and TCRdb kept only the in-frame ones, dropping some. The table includes roughly 47,000 clones, over 75% detected once. Material for sequencing was PBMCs. These TCRs come from a woman aged 55-75 years with lung cancer.

This CDR3 is CASSSSSSPWQYF. The CDR3 region has the DNA TGTGCCAGCAGCTCTTCGTCGTCACCTTGGCAGTACTTC. The rearrangement links TRBV5-6 to TRBJ2-7; D call uncertain. Germline CDR1 is SGHDT and CDR2 is YYEEEE. V was trimmed by 3 bases and J by 9 bases, leaving 16 bases between them. The CDR3 has 13 amino acids.

V gene TRBV20-1 combines with J gene TRBJ2-5; D is undetermined. CDR1 is DFQATT, CDR2 SNEGSKA, per germline (reference sequence). The V end was cut by 6 bases, the J end by 1 base, with 6 bases between. The CDR3 extends over 11 amino acids. The CDR3 loop reads CSAKLQETQYF. CDR3 nucleotides: TGCAGTGCCAAACTCCAAGAGACCCAGTACTTC.

With regard to this clone: Other DNA sequences in this specimen translate into the identical CDR3. The rearrangement links TRBV12-3 or TRBV12-4 to TRBJ2-7; 7 positions agree with TRBD2. CDR3 size: 13 residues. V shed 4 bases, J shed 2 bases, and the junction held 2 bases outside the gene matches. CDR3 amino acids: CASSSAGAYEQYF. The CDR3 DNA reads TGTGCCAGCAGTTCGGCGGGAGCCTACGAGCAGTACTTC.

The rearrangement links TRBV2 to TRBJ2-3, with unresolved D. Trimming took 2 bases from V and 1 from J, leaving 22 bases between them. The CDR3 extends over 19 amino acids. Germline V gene lookup returns CDR1 SNHLY and CDR2 FYNNEI. The CDR3 protein is CASSELLRGSVIGTDTQYF. CDR3 nucleotides: TGTGCCAGCAGTGAACTACTCCGAGGATCGGTGATTGGCACAGATACGCAGTATTTT. Complete variable domain (other parts from reference TRBV2 and TRBJ2-3): EPEVTQTPSHQVTQMGQEVILRCVPISNHLYFYWYRQILGQKVEFLVSFYNNEISEKSEIFDDQFSVERPDGSNFTLKIRSTKLEDSAMYFCASSELLRGSVIGTDTQYFGPGTRLTVL.

The chain recombines TRBV11-3 with TRBJ2-7; D might be TRBD1 or TRBD2, each matching 5 bases. This CDR3 is built from 16 residues. V was pared by 5 bases and J by 5 bases, with 22 bases between. From germline, CDR1 is SGHNT and CDR2 YENEEA. DNA for the CDR3: TGTGCCAGCAGCCAATCCTCAGGGAGAGCGTCGAACGAGCAGTACTTC. Amino acids: CASSQSSGRASNEQYF.

There are a few counts of this clone. The chain combines TRBV7-6 with TRBJ2-2; D perhaps matches TRBD2 (6 bases). Germline CDR1 SGHVS, CDR2 FNYEAQ. The CDR3 consists of 13 residues. Trimming removed 7 bases at V and 5 bases at J, with 11 bases between. The CDR3 bases are TGTGCCAGCAAGGCTAGCGAAACCGGGGAGCTGTTTTTT. Its protein product is CASKASETGELFF.

The V call is TRBV20-1, the J call TRBJ1-2; D gene uncertain. This CDR3 region has 11 residues. Trimming took 4 bases from V and 4 from J, leaving 7 bases between them. Looked up from germline, CDR1 is DFQATT and CDR2 is SNEGSKA (reference sequence). This CDR3 reads CSANTVYGYTF. The CDR3 DNA sequence: TGCAGTGCTAATACAGTCTATGGCTACACCTTC.

The V call is TRBV3-1 (or the pseudogene TRBV3-2), the J call TRBJ2-1; TRBD1 is a possible D gene (6 bases). The V end was cut by 4 bases, the J end by 4 bases, with 11 bases between. The CDR3 is 14 amino acids. The germline CDR1 and CDR2 sequences are LGHDT and YNNKEL (reference sequence). CDR3 in DNA: TGTGCCAGCAGCCCGGACAGAGTATACAATGAGCAGTTCTTC. It specifies CASSPDRVYNEQFF.

The V gene is TRBV27, the J gene TRBJ1-5; tentatively, D is TRBD1 (6 bases). Germline CDR1 and CDR2: MNHEY and SMNVEV (reference sequence). This CDR3 spans 16 amino acids. Trimming left V 4 bases short and J 3 bases short, with 16 bases between. This chain's CDR3 is CASSSRGQSVNQPQHF. The CDR3 nucleotides are TGTGCCAGCAGTTCCCGTGGACAGTCAGTCAATCAGCCCCAGCATTTT.